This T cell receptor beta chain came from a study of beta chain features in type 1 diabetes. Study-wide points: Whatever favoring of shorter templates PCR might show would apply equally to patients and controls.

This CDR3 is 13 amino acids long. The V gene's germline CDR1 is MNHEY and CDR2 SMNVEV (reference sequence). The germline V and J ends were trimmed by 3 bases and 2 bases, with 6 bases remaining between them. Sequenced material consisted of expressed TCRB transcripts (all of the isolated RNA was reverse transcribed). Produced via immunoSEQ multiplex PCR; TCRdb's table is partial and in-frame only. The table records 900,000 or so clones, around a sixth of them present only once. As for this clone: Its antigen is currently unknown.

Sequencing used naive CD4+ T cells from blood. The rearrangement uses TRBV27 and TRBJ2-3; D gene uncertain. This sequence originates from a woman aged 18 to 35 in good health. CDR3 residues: CASSFSSTDTQYF. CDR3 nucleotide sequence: TGTGCCAGCAGTTTCAGTTCCACAGATACGCAGTATTTT.